The entry below describes one TCR beta chain. This clonotype was counted between two and nine times. Its antigen is currently not known. It has no much larger one-base neighbor in the sample; base qualities were not kept. The record originates from a study of Graves' ophthalmopathy and Graves' hyperthyroidism (dated by TCRdb to between 2017 and 2018). Regarding the research as a whole: Peripheral blood was collected before any treatment was given, at the time of initial diagnosis. An independent validation cohort was composed of fewer than 20 hyperthyroidism patients and around 15 patients who later progressed from hyperthyroidism to ophthalmopathy. To explore V-J signatures that distinguish ophthalmopathy from hyperthyroidism, a discovery set of around 100 patients was enrolled, made up of 43 with ophthalmopathy and some 60 with stable hyperthyroidism. To tell Graves' ophthalmopathy apart from Graves' hyperthyroidism, and to predict which patients would progress to ophthalmopathy, the study relied on TCR beta repertoire signatures. Following sample collection, hyperthyroidism patients were given methimazole at a starting dose of 30 mg daily, and ophthalmopathy patients were given high-dose intravenous methylprednisolone. T-cell repertoires of thyroid tissue and blood were compared in over five hyperthyroidism patients. The approximately 100 discovery patients were randomly divided into training and test sets at a 7:3 ratio. In total, 135 blood samples were TCR-sequenced: 40 to 45 ophthalmopathy, approximately 80 hyperthyroidism and about 17 hyperthyroidism-to-ophthalmopathy patients.

For repertoire sequencing, the TCR beta CDR3 regions were amplified from RNA transcripts. A first-round RT-PCR used HTBI primers with the Qiagen OneStep RT-PCR kit, followed by a second-round multiplex PCR, size selection and purification. Sequencing of the libraries was carried out on an Illumina HiSeq2000 in paired-end mode with 100 bp reads. On the study's bioinformatics: Reads were processed with SOAPnuke, discarding reads with adapters, uncalled bases, mean Phred below 15, or no exact constant-primer or identifier match. COPE v1.2.5 was used to merge the high-quality paired reads. Each unique nucleotide sequence was treated as a clonotype, and MiTCR v1.1 was used to align the clonotypes to the IMGT TRB V, D and J references. The analysis was limited to V-J combinations with a frequency above 0.0001, which together covered roughly 99% of the repertoires. For each V-J combination, a TCR clonal expansion and chaos score was defined as F50 clonal expansion divided by the chaos observed in the TCRdist matrix. Welch's t-statistics and random forest were used to narrow the features down to about a dozen V-J combinations, which were then fed into a naive Bayes classifier. The similarity between thyroid and blood repertoires was quantified using the Morisita-Horn index. In TCRdb, the public reads were trimmed at Q25 with fastp and aligned with MiXCR, with productive beta chains retained. Rows with one shared CDR3 protein collapse into an entry with the most common genes and DNA. TCRdb's processing, not the authors' own work, is the source of the V and J calls. Here the sample has 200,000 to 250,000 distinct CDR3 sequences; approximately 21% occur a single time. The ten largest clones take up about 40% of the sample.

From its cysteine to its phenylalanine, the CDR3 spans 14 amino acids. Only the CDR3 DNA stays, 42 bases, in frame from base 1. CDR1 and CDR2 are drawn from the germline V gene: KGHDR, SFDVKD. At the junction V is shortened by 7 bases and J by 4 bases; bases outside the gene matches: 2. Ophthalmopathy patients had moderately to severely active disease, Clinical Activity Score of at least 3, NOSPECS grade of at least 4, and disease duration under 3 months. Patients with other autoimmune diseases, uncontrolled infections, pregnancy or lactation were excluded. Diagnosis relied on clinical symptoms, serum thyroxine, TRAb, thyroid ultrasound and orbital computed tomography. PBMCs were isolated from more than 8 ml of fresh peripheral blood by Ficoll-Paque density gradient centrifugation. Trizol reagent was used to extract the total RNA, and its quality was then checked on an Agilent 2100 Bioanalyzer. Findings and caveats that apply to the study as a whole: Sample size was not predetermined statistically, and investigators were not blinded to group allocation. In cross-validation, the 13-signature model distinguished ophthalmopathy from stable hyperthyroidism with around 86% sensitivity and around 84% specificity, while in the test set the corresponding values were about 80% and 75%. In validation, the model predicted ophthalmopathy progression with over 60% sensitivity and around 72% specificity; some 13 predicted patients were CT-confirmed with GO in a median of around 6 months. Most expanded thyroid clonotypes with frequency above 0.001 were also detected in blood, suggesting blood repertoires may reflect the thyroid immune response.

The source of this sequence is a woman aged 45-59 years with Graves' ophthalmopathy. Donor details come from another sample of the same person, matched by shared clones. The sequencing sample was made of peripheral blood. The chain uses TRBV24-1 and TRBJ2-2; 10 middle bases align to TRBD1. The CDR3 has the sequence CATRGQGTTGELFF. The sequence in DNA is TGTGCCACCAGGGGACAGGGGACCACCGGGGAGCTGTTTTTT.